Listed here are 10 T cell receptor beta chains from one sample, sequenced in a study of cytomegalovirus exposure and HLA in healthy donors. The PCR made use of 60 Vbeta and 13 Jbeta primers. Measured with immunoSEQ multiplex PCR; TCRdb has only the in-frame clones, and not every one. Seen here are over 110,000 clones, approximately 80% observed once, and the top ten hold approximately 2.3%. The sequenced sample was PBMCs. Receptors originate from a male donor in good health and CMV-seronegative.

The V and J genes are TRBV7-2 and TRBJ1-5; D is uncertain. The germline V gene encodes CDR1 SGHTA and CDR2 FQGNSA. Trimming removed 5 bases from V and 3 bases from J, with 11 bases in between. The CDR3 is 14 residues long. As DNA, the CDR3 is TGTGCCAGCAGCGCCGGCGGTATCAATCAGCCCCAGCATTTT. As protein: CASSAGGINQPQHF.

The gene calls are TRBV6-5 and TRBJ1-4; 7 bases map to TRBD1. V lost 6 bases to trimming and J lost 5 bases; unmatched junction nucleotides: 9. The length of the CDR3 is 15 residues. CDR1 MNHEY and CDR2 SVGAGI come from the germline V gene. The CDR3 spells CASSEKNRGNEKLFF. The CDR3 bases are TGTGCCAGCAGCGAAAAAAACAGGGGAAATGAAAAACTGTTTTTT.

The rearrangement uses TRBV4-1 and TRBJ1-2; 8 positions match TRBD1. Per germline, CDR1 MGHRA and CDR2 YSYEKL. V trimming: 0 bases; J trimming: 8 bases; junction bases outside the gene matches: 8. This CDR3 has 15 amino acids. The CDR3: CASSQDGQGARGYTF. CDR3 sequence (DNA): TGCGCCAGCAGCCAAGATGGCCAGGGGGCAAGAGGCTACACCTTC.

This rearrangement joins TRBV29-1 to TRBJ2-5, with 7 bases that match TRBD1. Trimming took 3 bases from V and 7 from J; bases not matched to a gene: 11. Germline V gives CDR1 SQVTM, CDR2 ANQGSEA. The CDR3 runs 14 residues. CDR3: CSVDIGQAVGTQYF. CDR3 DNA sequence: TGCAGCGTTGACATAGGACAGGCCGTCGGGACCCAGTACTTC.

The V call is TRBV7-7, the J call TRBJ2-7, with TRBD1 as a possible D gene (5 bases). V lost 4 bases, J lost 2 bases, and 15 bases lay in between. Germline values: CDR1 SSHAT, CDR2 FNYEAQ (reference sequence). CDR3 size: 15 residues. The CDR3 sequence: CASSSGNRRTYEQYF. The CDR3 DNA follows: TGTGCCAGCAGCTCGGGTAACAGGCGAACCTACGAGCAGTACTTC.

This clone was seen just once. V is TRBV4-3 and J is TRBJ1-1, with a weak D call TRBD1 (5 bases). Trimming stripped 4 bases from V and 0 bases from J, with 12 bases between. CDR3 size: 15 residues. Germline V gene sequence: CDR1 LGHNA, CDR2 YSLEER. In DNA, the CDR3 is TGCGCCAGCAGCCCCTCCCGGGGGATGAACACTGAAGCTTTCTTT. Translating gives CASSPSRGMNTEAFF.

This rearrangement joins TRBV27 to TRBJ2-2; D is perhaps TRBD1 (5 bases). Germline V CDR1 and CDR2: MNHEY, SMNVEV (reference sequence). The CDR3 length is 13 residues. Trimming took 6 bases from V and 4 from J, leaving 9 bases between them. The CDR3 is CASSLDITGELFF. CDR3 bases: TGTGCCAGCAGCCTGGACATCACCGGGGAGCTGTTTTTT.

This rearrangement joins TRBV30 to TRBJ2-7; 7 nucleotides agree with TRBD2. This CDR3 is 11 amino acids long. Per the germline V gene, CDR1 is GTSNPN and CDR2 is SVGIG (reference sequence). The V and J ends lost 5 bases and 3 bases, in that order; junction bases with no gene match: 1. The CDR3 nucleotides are TGTGCCTGGGGGGGGGACTACGAGCAGTACTTC. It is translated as CAWGGDYEQYF.

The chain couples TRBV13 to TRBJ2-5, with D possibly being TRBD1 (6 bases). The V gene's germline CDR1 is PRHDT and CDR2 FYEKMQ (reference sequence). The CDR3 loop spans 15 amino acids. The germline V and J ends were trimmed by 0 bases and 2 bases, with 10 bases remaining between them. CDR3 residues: CASSLGLGQQETQYF. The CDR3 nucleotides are TGTGCCAGCAGCTTAGGCCTCGGACAGCAAGAGACCCAGTACTTC.

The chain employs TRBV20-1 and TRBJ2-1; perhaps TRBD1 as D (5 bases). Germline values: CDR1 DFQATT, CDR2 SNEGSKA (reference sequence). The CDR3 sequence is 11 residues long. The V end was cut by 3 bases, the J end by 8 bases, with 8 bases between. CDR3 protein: CSASAGYEQFF. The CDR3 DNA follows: TGCAGTGCTAGTGCAGGGTATGAGCAGTTCTTC.